The clone carrying this T cell receptor beta chain was seen only a few times. Its antigen is unknown. These data are taken from a study of naive and memory T cell subsets. The beta constant-region primer was an equimolar mix of two oligonucleotides covering TRBC1 and TRBC2. The ligated cDNA underwent four PCR rounds using SP2 and nested alpha and beta constant-region primers. In TCRdb, the UMI-ligation and nested PCR reads were re-called with MiXCR into one record per CDR3 protein. The table lists around 90,000 distinct CDR3 sequences, 7% of them singletons. This CDR3 has 14 amino acids. The germline V gene has CDR1 SGHTA and CDR2 FQGTGA. J gave up 8 bases and V 2 bases, and 6 bases lay outside the gene matches. Cells stained for CD3, CD4, CD8, CD45RA, CD27 and viability were sorted into four CD45RA/CD27 subsets. The study's findings and limits: Naive and memory repertoire findings lacked a ground truth for validation. Activation and differentiation may alter RNA-based TCR counts.

Material for sequencing was central memory CD4+ T cells from blood. V is TRBV7-3 and J is TRBJ2-1; 7 bases fit TRBD2. The source is a human donor in good health. The CDR3 sequence: CASSLSVGGYEQFF. The DNA of the CDR3 is TGTGCCAGCAGCTTATCCGTGGGAGGGTATGAGCAGTTCTTC.